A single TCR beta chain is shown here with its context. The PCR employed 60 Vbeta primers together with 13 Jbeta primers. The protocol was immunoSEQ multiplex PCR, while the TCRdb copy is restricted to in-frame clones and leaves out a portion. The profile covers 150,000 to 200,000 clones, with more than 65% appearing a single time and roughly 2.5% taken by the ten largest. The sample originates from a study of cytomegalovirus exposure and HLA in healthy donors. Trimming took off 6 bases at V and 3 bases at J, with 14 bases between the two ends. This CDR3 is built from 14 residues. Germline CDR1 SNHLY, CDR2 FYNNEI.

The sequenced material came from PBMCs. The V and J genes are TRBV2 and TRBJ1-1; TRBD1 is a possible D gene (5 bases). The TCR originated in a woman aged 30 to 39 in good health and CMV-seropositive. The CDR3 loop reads CASSKTEGYTEAFF. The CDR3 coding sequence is TGTGCCAGCAGCAAGACGGAGGGGTACACTGAAGCTTTCTTT. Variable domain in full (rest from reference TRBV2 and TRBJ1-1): EPEVTQTPSHQVTQMGQEVILRCVPISNHLYFYWYRQILGQKVEFLVSFYNNEISEKSEIFDDQFSVERPDGSNFTLKIRSTKLEDSAMYFCASSKTEGYTEAFFGQGTRLTVV.